This T cell receptor (beta chain) comes out of a study of OX40 agonist ivuxolimab in advanced cancers. Study-level results: Expanded clones were, on average, more numerous among CD8+ T cells than CD4+.

Only in-frame clones appear in the TCRdb table, and some are missing; sequencing was by immunoSEQ multiplex PCR. The sample lists some 38,000 clones; about nine tenths were seen once. Note on this clone: Its antigen is still unknown.

Sequences were derived from CD4+ or CD8+ T cells sorted from blood, sampled in a trial of the OX40 agonist ivuxolimab. This clonotype was sampled from an adult with an advanced solid tumor such as melanoma, head and neck, liver or kidney cancer.

The CDR3 bases are TGTGCCAGCAGGATAGCGGGGGGACCTTCCTACAATGAGCAGTTCTTC. As protein: CASRIAGGPSYNEQFF. The chain uses TRBV5-4 and TRBJ2-1; 10 bases line up with TRBD2. The germline V gene encodes CDR1 SGHNT and CDR2 YYREEE (reference sequence). The CDR3 extends over 16 amino acids. Losses at the gene ends were 5 bases for V and 1 base for J; bases not matched to a gene: 6.